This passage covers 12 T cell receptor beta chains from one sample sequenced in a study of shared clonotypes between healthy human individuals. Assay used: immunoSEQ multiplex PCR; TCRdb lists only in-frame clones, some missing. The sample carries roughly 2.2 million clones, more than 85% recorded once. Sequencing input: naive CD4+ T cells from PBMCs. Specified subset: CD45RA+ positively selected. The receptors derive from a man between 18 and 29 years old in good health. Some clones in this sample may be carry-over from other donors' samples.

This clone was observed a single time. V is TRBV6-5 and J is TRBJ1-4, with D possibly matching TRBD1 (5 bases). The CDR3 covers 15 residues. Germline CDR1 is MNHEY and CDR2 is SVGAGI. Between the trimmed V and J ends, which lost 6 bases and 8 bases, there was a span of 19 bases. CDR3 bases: TGTGCCAGCAGACCGAGGGGACTGGGCCGGGAAAAACTGTTTTTT. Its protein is CASRPRGLGREKLFF.

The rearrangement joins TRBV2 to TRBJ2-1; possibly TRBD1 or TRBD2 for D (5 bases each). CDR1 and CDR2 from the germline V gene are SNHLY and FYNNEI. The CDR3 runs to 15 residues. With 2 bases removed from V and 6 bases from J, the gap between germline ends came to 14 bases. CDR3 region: CASSERGRVANEQFF. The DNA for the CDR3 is TGTGCCAGCAGTGAACGGGGCAGGGTGGCCAATGAGCAGTTCTTC.

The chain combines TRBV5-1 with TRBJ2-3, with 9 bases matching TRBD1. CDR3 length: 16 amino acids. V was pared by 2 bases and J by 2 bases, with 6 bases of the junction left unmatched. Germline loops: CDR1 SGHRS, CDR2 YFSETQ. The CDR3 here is CASSLGQGKITDTQYF. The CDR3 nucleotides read TGCGCCAGCAGCTTAGGACAGGGGAAGATCACAGATACGCAGTATTTT.

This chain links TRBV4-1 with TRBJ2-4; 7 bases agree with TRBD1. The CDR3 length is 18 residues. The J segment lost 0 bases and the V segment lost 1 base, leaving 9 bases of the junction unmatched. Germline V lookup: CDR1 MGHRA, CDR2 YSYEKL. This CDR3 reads CASSQGARGLIAKNIQYF. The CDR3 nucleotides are TGCGCCAGCAGCCAAGGGGCGAGGGGGCTAATAGCCAAAAACATTCAGTACTTC.

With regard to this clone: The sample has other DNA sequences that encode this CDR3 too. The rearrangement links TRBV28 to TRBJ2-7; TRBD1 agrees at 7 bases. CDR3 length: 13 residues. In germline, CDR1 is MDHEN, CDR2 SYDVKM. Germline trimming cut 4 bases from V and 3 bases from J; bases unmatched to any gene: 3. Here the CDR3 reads CASSSGQDYEQYF. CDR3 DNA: TGTGCCAGCAGTTCCGGACAGGACTACGAGCAGTACTTC.

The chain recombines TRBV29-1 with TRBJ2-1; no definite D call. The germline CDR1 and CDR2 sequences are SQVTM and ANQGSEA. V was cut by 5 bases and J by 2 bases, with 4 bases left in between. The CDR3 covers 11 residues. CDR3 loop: CSVTAYNEQFF. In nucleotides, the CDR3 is TGCAGCGTTACAGCCTACAATGAGCAGTTCTTC.

The DNA for the CDR3 is TGCGCCAGCAGCTTGAGTCCGGGGGGGACGCAGTATTTT. It specifies CASSLSPGGTQYF. The chain combines TRBV5-1 with TRBJ2-3; 8 bases are a match to TRBD2. CDR3 size: 13 residues. Germline V gene data show CDR1 as SGHRS and CDR2 as YFSETQ. Trimming removed 1 base from V and 9 bases from J; junction bases left unmatched: 4. Filled out from reference TRBV5-1 and TRBJ2-3, the complete variable domain reads KAGVTQTPRYLIKTRGQQVTLSCSPISGHRSVSWYQQTPGQGLQFLFEYFSETQRNKGNFPGRFSGRQFSNSRSEMNVSTLELGDSALYLCASSLSPGGTQYFGPGTRLTVL.

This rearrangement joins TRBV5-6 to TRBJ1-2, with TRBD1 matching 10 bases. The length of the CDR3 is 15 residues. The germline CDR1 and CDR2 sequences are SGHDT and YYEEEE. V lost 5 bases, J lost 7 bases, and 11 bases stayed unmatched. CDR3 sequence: CASRITGTGVGGYTF. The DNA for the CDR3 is TGTGCCAGCAGGATTACCGGGACAGGGGTCGGTGGCTACACCTTC. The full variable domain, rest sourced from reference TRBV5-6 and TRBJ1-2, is DAGVTQSPTHLIKTRGQQVTLRCSPKSGHDTVSWYQQALGQGPQFIFQYYEEEERQRGNFPDRFSGHQFPNYSSELNVNALLLGDSALYLCASRITGTGVGGYTFGSGTRLTVV.

The CDR3 spells CASSTKHTGNDYGYTF. The CDR3 nucleotides are TGTGCCAGTAGTACGAAGCACACGGGAAATGATTATGGCTACACCTTC. The chain uses TRBV19 and TRBJ1-2; no definite D call. V shed 4 bases and J shed 5 bases, with 20 bases lying between them. Germline V gene lookup returns CDR1 LNHDA and CDR2 SQIVND (reference sequence). The CDR3 has 16 amino acids.

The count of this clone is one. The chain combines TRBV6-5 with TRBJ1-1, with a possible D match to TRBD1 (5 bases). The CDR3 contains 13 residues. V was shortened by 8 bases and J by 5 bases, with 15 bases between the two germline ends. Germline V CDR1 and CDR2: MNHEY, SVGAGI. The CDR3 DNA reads TGTGCCAGCGGGGAACAGGTGCGGACTGAAGCTTTCTTT. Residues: CASGEQVRTEAFF.

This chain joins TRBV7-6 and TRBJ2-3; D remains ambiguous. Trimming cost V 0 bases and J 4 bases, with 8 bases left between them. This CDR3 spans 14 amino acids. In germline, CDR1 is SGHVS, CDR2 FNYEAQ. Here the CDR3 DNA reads TGTGCCAGCAGCTTAGCACAGCGACCAGATACGCAGTATTTT. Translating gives CASSLAQRPDTQYF.

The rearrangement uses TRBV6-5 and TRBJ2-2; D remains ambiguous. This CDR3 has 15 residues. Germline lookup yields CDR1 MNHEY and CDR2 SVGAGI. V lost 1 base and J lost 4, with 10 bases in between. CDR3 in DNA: TGTGCCAGCAGTTACTTCTCACTGAGCACCGGGGAGCTGTTTTTT. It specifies CASSYFSLSTGELFF.